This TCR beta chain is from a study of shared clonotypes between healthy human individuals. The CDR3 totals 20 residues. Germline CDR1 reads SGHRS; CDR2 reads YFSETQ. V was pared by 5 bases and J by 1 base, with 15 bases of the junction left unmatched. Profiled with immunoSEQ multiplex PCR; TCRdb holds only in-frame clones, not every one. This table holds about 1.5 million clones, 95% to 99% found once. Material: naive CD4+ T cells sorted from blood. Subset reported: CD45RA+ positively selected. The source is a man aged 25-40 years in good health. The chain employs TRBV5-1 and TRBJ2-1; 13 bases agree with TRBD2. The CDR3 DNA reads TGCGCCAGCAGTCTGAAGGGACTAGCGGGACCCATTTGGTCCTACAATGAGCAGTTCTTC. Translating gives CASSLKGLAGPIWSYNEQFF.